Each of the 23 T cell receptor beta chains below was sequenced from the same sample in a study of blood T cell repertoires in COVID-19. TCRdb keeps only in-frame clones here, not all; method: immunoSEQ multiplex PCR. The table shows 120,000 to 150,000 clones, with just under 90% occurring only once. The sample taken for sequencing was peripheral blood. Receptor source: a woman older than 75 with acute or convalescent COVID-19.

This chain uses TRBV5-4 with TRBJ2-5; maybe TRBD2 (6 bases). The germline V gene encodes CDR1 SGHNT and CDR2 YYREEE (reference sequence). The CDR3 totals 14 residues. V shed 0 bases and J shed 3 bases, with 9 bases lying between them. The CDR3 spells CASSLEVAEETQYF. CDR3 nucleotides: TGTGCCAGCAGCTTGGAGGTAGCGGAAGAGACCCAGTACTTC.

The J gene is TRBJ1-5, the V gene TRBV4-1; 7 bases line up with TRBD1. The CDR3 sequence is 17 residues long. V was clipped by 4 bases and J by 4 bases; unmatched bases: 13. Germline V gives CDR1 MGHRA, CDR2 YSYEKL. CDR3 amino acids: CASSPDYYRGENQPQHF. The CDR3 DNA reads TGCGCCAGCAGCCCGGACTACTACAGGGGAGAGAATCAGCCCCAGCATTTT.

This clone appeared once. The chain links TRBV5-4 to TRBJ2-3; 10 bases agree with TRBD2. The J segment lost 3 bases and the V segment lost 6 bases, leaving 13 bases of the junction unmatched. The V gene's germline CDR1 is SGHNT and CDR2 YYREEE (reference sequence). The CDR3 is made up of 17 amino acids. CDR3 bases: TGTGCCAGCACCCCGGGAAGCGGGGGGGCCGAAACAGATACGCAGTATTTT. This encodes CASTPGSGGAETDTQYF.

The chain links TRBV1 to TRBJ1-4. TRBV1 is shown as a pseudogene. The CDR3 is 13 amino acids. Here the CDR3 reads CTRKCTTNEKLFF. CDR3 DNA sequence: TGCACCAGGAAGTGCACTACTAATGAAAAACTGTTTTTT.

This clone was picked up one time. V and J are TRBV27 and TRBJ1-2; D is possibly TRBD1 (5 bases). This CDR3 has 20 residues. Trimming stripped 0 bases from V and 2 bases from J, with 25 bases between. Germline V lookup: CDR1 MNHEY, CDR2 SMNVEV (reference sequence). The CDR3 sequence is CASSLSRRTASSRGNYGYTF. DNA for the CDR3: TGTGCCAGCAGTTTATCACGCCGCACGGCATCCTCAAGGGGCAACTATGGCTACACCTTC.

This clone was seen just once. The gene calls are TRBV18 and TRBJ1-5, with 9 positions matching TRBD1. V shed 4 bases and J 4 bases; nucleotides not matched to a gene: 2. CDR1 is KGHSH and CDR2 is LQKENI in the germline V gene. The CDR3 has 14 residues. CDR3 bases: TGTGCCAGCTCACTGGGACAGGGTAATCAGCCCCAGCATTTT. Its protein product is CASSLGQGNQPQHF.

The chain has TRBV5-4 and TRBJ2-5; 8 nucleotides line up with TRBD1. The CDR3 runs to 14 residues. V lost 4 bases and J lost 5; bases outside the gene matches: 7. Looked up from germline, CDR1 is SGHNT and CDR2 is YYREEE (reference sequence). The CDR3 sequence is CASSSQGAVETQYF. The CDR3 nucleotides read TGTGCCAGCAGCAGCCAGGGGGCGGTTGAGACCCAGTACTTC.

This chain connects TRBV2 to TRBJ2-3, with D perhaps TRBD1 (5 bases). The CDR3 length is 13 residues. The germline V gene encodes CDR1 SNHLY and CDR2 FYNNEI. V lost 3 bases, J lost 8 bases, and 12 bases lay in between. In DNA form, the CDR3 reads TGTGCCAGCAGTGATCTTTCTAGGGGTACGCAGTATTTT. Translated, it gives CASSDLSRGTQYF.

The rearrangement joins TRBV18 to TRBJ1-6; 7 nucleotides align to TRBD1. The germline gives CDR1 KGHSH, CDR2 LQKENI. The V gene end was trimmed by 2 bases and the J gene end by 7 bases; junction bases not matched to a gene: 5. The CDR3 length is 15 residues. Here the CDR3 DNA reads TGTGCCAGCTCACCAAGGGGGACAGTCAATTCACCCCTCCACTTT. This translates into CASSPRGTVNSPLHF.

J is TRBJ1-3 and V is TRBV6-5, with D possibly TRBD1 on 6 matching bases. The germline V gene encodes CDR1 MNHEY and CDR2 SVGAGI. The V end was cut by 6 bases, the J end by 0 bases, with 9 bases between. This CDR3 spans 14 amino acids. The CDR3 DNA reads TGTGCCAGCAGGAGGACAGCCTCTGGAAACACCATATATTTT. Protein sequence: CASRRTASGNTIYF.

The chain employs TRBV6-5 and TRBJ2-3, with D uncertain. Per the germline V gene, CDR1 is MNHEY and CDR2 is SVGAGI. The CDR3 length is 11 residues. V lost 6 bases to trimming and J lost 6 bases, with 7 bases between them. CDR3 sequence reads: CASRSGDTQYF. Written as DNA, the CDR3 is TGTGCCAGCAGATCCGGGGATACGCAGTATTTT.

The chain links TRBV2 to TRBJ2-1; perhaps TRBD2 as D (7 bases). Germline V gene data show CDR1 as SNHLY and CDR2 as FYNNEI. The CDR3 runs 18 residues. V lost 1 base and J 4 bases, leaving 20 bases between the germline ends. The CDR3 sequence is CASSEEGGVAGLYNEQFF. The CDR3 DNA follows: TGTGCCAGCAGTGAAGAGGGGGGGGTAGCGGGCCTATACAATGAGCAGTTCTTC.

The rearrangement joins TRBV19 to TRBJ1-1; D perhaps matches TRBD1 (6 bases). CDR3 length equals 14 residues. Trimming cost V 7 bases and J 1 base, with 13 bases left between them. CDR1 LNHDA and CDR2 SQIVND come from the germline V gene (reference sequence). The CDR3 DNA reads TGTGCCAGTACAATAGGACAGTGGAACACTGAAGCTTTCTTT. Its translation is CASTIGQWNTEAFF.

The chain uses TRBV3-1 (or the pseudogene TRBV3-2) and TRBJ1-1; maybe TRBD1 (6 bases). Trimming shortened V by 4 bases and J by 10 bases, and 13 bases separated the two germline ends. Germline CDR1 and CDR2: LGHDT and YNNKEL (reference sequence). The CDR3 extends over 12 amino acids. CDR3 sequence: CASSLSGGRAFF. The CDR3 region has the DNA TGTGCCAGCAGCCTTTCCGGGGGGCGAGCTTTCTTT.

This clone appeared a few times. The chain combines TRBV2 with TRBJ2-1; 10 bases are a match to TRBD2. CDR1 is SNHLY and CDR2 is FYNNEI in the germline V gene. CDR3 length: 14 residues. V trimming: 5 bases; J trimming: 5 bases; junction bases outside the gene matches: 3. Here the CDR3 reads CASSSGGGDNEQFF. CDR3 nucleotide sequence: TGTGCCAGCAGTAGCGGGGGGGGAGACAATGAGCAGTTCTTC.

CDR3: CASSYSKGVGETQYF. CDR3 in DNA: TGTGCCAGCAGTTACTCGAAGGGAGTCGGGGAGACCCAGTACTTC. V usage is TRBV6-6 and J usage is TRBJ2-5; D possibly corresponds to TRBD2 (5 bases). The CDR3 length is 15 residues. V was cut by 0 bases and J by 5 bases, with 13 bases left in between. The V gene's germline CDR1 is MNHNY and CDR2 SVGAGI (reference sequence).

The V and J genes are TRBV19 and TRBJ2-5; TRBD1 matches 7 bases. Germline V gene data show CDR1 as LNHDA and CDR2 as SQIVND (reference sequence). This CDR3 spans 16 amino acids. With V trimmed by 6 bases and J by 0 bases, 10 bases remained unmatched. The CDR3 sequence is CASRRTGGSYQETQYF. The CDR3 nucleotides are TGTGCCAGTAGAAGGACAGGAGGATCTTACCAAGAGACCCAGTACTTC.

The chain has TRBV3-1 (or the pseudogene TRBV3-2) and TRBJ1-6, with 8 positions matching TRBD1. Germline V gene sequence: CDR1 LGHDT, CDR2 YNNKEL (reference sequence). This CDR3 region has 14 residues. V gave up 6 bases and J gave up 9 bases; unmatched junction bases: 7. The CDR3 reads CASSLTGAGSPLHF. CDR3 coding DNA: TGTGCCAGCAGTCTGACAGGGGCGGGTTCACCCCTCCACTTT.

The CDR3 sequence: CATLGLQNTEAFF. DNA for the CDR3: TGTGCCACCTTGGGACTCCAGAACACTGAAGCTTTCTTT. This sequence joins TRBV2 and TRBJ1-1; D might be TRBD1 (5 bases). With 10 bases removed from V and 1 base from J, the gap between germline ends came to 13 bases. The V gene's germline CDR1 is SNHLY and CDR2 FYNNEI. The CDR3 consists of 13 residues.

The chain links TRBV5-1 to TRBJ2-1; 11 bases are a match to TRBD2. The trim removed 0 bases at V and 4 bases at J, leaving 0 bases unmatched. The CDR3 length is 15 residues. Germline assignment: CDR1 SGHRS and CDR2 YFSETQ. The CDR3 region is CASSLGLAGYNEQFF. CDR3 sequence (DNA): TGCGCCAGCAGCTTGGGACTAGCGGGGTACAATGAGCAGTTCTTC.

V usage is TRBV6-5 and J usage is TRBJ1-2; a possible D gene is TRBD1 (5 bases). CDR1 MNHEY and CDR2 SVGAGI come from the germline V gene. CDR3 length equals 14 residues. Trimming removed 6 bases at V and 4 bases at J, with 15 bases between. The CDR3 region has the DNA TGTGCCAGCAGCGACGGGCAGGGTGGCTATGGCTACACCTTC. Its translation: CASSDGQGGYGYTF.

Only a few counts were recorded for this clone. The chain uses TRBV7-2 and TRBJ2-2; TRBD1 matches 10 bases. This CDR3 region has 17 residues. The germline gives CDR1 SGHTA, CDR2 FQGNSA. V dropped 3 bases and J dropped 6; count of bases not matched to a gene: 10. The CDR3 sequence is CASSFLAGTGAAGELFF. The CDR3 DNA reads TGTGCCAGCAGCTTCCTGGCCGGGACAGGGGCGGCCGGGGAGCTGTTTTTT.

In this sample, this clone turned up a few times. The chain is built from TRBV15 and TRBJ1-1; D is perhaps TRBD1 (5 bases). The CDR3 contains 15 residues. CDR1 is LNHNV, CDR2 YYDKDF, per germline (reference sequence). V was clipped by 0 bases and J by 7 bases, with 15 bases between them. CDR3 DNA sequence: TGTGCCACCAGCAGAGATATGGGGGGGAGCTTTGAAGCTTTCTTT. Translating it yields CATSRDMGGSFEAFF.